The sequence of this T cell receptor (beta chain) was determined in a study of T cell responses to AZD1222 COVID-19 vaccine. Comment on this clone: No antigen is known for it.

Using immunoSEQ multiplex PCR, the repertoire was profiled, and TCRdb retains in-frame clones only, with some absent. This table holds about 180,000 clones, 90% to 95% found once. This CDR3 is 14 amino acids long. The germline gives CDR1 SNHLY, CDR2 FYNNEI. V lost 1 base, J lost 3 bases, and 7 bases lay in between. Study outcomes and limitations: Nearly half of spike-specific TCRs reportedly go after variant regions that carry no mutations. Seropositive at baseline were only a handful of AZD1222 recipients.

Sequencing was performed on peripheral blood, taken on day 0 of AZD1222 vaccination. This chain uses TRBV2 with TRBJ1-5, with D unresolved. This clonotype originated in an adult in good health. DNA for the CDR3: TGTGCCAGCAGTGAAGGAGGGTTCAATCAGCCCCAGCATTTT. Amino acid sequence: CASSEGGFNQPQHF.